This entry lists 28 T cell receptor beta chains sequenced from one sample in a study of cytomegalovirus exposure and HLA in healthy donors. Here immunoSEQ multiplex PCR was the method, and the copy in TCRdb shows in-frame clones only, minus some. The table lists 180,000 or so clones, approximately 87% of them singletons, with more than 1.2% in the top ten. Sample: PBMCs. The receptors here all came from a woman aged 30 to 39 in good health and CMV-seronegative.

This chain connects TRBV19 to TRBJ2-7; possibly TRBD2 for D (6 bases). This CDR3 contains 12 residues. Germline V gives CDR1 LNHDA, CDR2 SQIVND (reference sequence). Trimming shortened V by 11 bases and J by 1 base, and 12 bases separated the two germline ends. The CDR3 DNA sequence: TGTGCCGTGGAGGGCCCATCCTACGAGCAGTACTTC. It encodes CAVEGPSYEQYF.

This rearrangement joins TRBV19 to TRBJ1-1; TRBD1 agrees at 8 bases. V was pared by 7 bases and J by 6 bases, with 7 bases of the junction left unmatched. Per germline, CDR1 LNHDA and CDR2 SQIVND (reference sequence). The CDR3 has 13 amino acids. DNA for the CDR3: TGTGCCAGTAAAGGACAGGGTGACGCTGAAGCTTTCTTT. It is translated as CASKGQGDAEAFF.

The CDR3 loop reads CASSLVGTGGEQYF. The CDR3 DNA reads TGCGCCAGCAGCTTGGTAGGGACAGGGGGCGAGCAGTACTTC. The rearrangement links TRBV5-1 to TRBJ2-7; TRBD1 matches at 11 bases. The CDR3 has 14 residues. With 0 bases clipped from V and 6 bases from J, the junction kept 2 bases outside the gene matches. The germline V gene encodes CDR1 SGHRS and CDR2 YFSETQ.

This clone came up once. The chain combines TRBV10-3 with TRBJ1-2; D is perhaps TRBD1 (6 bases). The V and J ends lost 10 bases and 2 bases respectively, with 23 bases between them. The V gene's germline CDR1 is ENHRY and CDR2 SYGVKD. The CDR3 covers 16 residues. This CDR3 is CATMDSSLVTNYGYTF. In DNA, the CDR3 is TGTGCCACTATGGACAGTTCATTGGTAACGAACTATGGCTACACCTTC.

This chain connects TRBV27 to TRBJ1-2, with TRBD1 identical over 7 bases. The V gene's germline CDR1 is MNHEY and CDR2 SMNVEV (reference sequence). Trimming removed 6 bases from V and 5 bases from J; junction bases left unmatched: 6. The CDR3 has 13 residues. The CDR3 DNA is TGTGCCAGCAGGCTTAAACAGGGGTATGGCTACACCTTC. Its protein product is CASRLKQGYGYTF.

The V and J genes are TRBV27 and TRBJ2-4; TRBD1 might be the D (6 bases). Deletions cut 6 bases from V and 7 bases from J, with 13 bases between. The CDR3 covers 13 residues. CDR1 is MNHEY, CDR2 SMNVEV, per germline (reference sequence). CDR3 DNA: TGTGCCAGCAGCTCCGGGACAAGCAACATTCAGTACTTC. This sequence encodes CASSSGTSNIQYF.

This chain connects TRBV4-2 to TRBJ2-3, with 7 bases aligning to TRBD2. The V gene's germline CDR1 is LGHNA and CDR2 YNFKEQ. J lost 1 base, V lost 0 bases, and 4 bases had no gene match. This CDR3 has 16 amino acids. The DNA for the CDR3 is TGTGCCAGCAGCCAAGATTACGCGGGGGGCACAGATACGCAGTATTTT. Encoded protein: CASSQDYAGGTDTQYF.

The chain has TRBV5-1 and TRBJ2-4; a weak D match, TRBD1 (6 bases). The CDR3 totals 14 residues. V dropped 4 bases and J dropped 2 bases, with 10 bases sitting between them. Germline CDR1 is SGHRS and CDR2 is YFSETQ. CDR3 residues: CASSQDSSKNIQYF. CDR3 nucleotide sequence: TGCGCCAGCAGCCAGGACAGTTCCAAAAACATTCAGTACTTC.

The chain joins TRBV4-2 to TRBJ2-2; possible D gene TRBD2, 6 bases. Trimming shortened V by 5 bases and J by 2 bases, and 12 bases separated the two germline ends. Looked up from germline, CDR1 is LGHNA and CDR2 is YNFKEQ. The CDR3 loop spans 15 amino acids. CDR3 sequence (DNA): TGTGCCAGCAGCTCACCGGGACTTAACACCGGGGAGCTGTTTTTT. It yields the protein CASSSPGLNTGELFF.

The chain recombines TRBV7-9 with TRBJ2-2, with TRBD2 matching 10 bases. This CDR3 has 18 residues. The V gene end was trimmed by 5 bases and the J gene end by 4 bases; junction bases not matched to a gene: 13. Germline V gene sequence: CDR1 SEHNR, CDR2 FQNEAQ (reference sequence). This chain's CDR3 is CASSLTEGAGGFTGELFF. CDR3 coding DNA: TGTGCCAGCAGCCTCACGGAGGGAGCGGGGGGGTTCACCGGGGAGCTGTTTTTT.

This sequence joins TRBV5-1 and TRBJ2-1; tentatively, D is TRBD2 (6 bases). The germline V and J ends were trimmed by 2 bases and 10 bases, with 19 bases remaining between them. The germline V gene has CDR1 SGHRS and CDR2 YFSETQ. The CDR3 loop spans 15 amino acids. The CDR3 nucleotides read TGCGCCAGCAGCTTCGGACTACCGAGTGGATTGGAGCAGTTCTTC. Protein sequence: CASSFGLPSGLEQFF.

This clone has just one count. The chain couples TRBV5-1 to TRBJ2-3; 13 bases align to TRBD2. After removal of 4 bases from V and 0 bases from J, the junction contained 11 bases not matched to a gene. Germline V lookup: CDR1 SGHRS, CDR2 YFSETQ. The CDR3 runs to 19 residues. CDR3 sequence reads: CASSRHKTSGGTSTDTQYF. Here the CDR3 DNA reads TGCGCCAGCAGCCGCCATAAGACTAGCGGGGGGACCAGCACAGATACGCAGTATTTT.

This clone has only one observation. The chain combines TRBV6-5 with TRBJ1-1; D is perhaps TRBD1 (6 bases). The CDR3 runs 12 residues. Germline V gives CDR1 MNHEY, CDR2 SVGAGI. The ends were cut back, 6 bases at V and 7 bases at J, with 12 bases in the middle. In DNA form, the CDR3 reads TGTGCCAGCAGCCGAACAGGGATTGAAGCTTTCTTT. It translates to CASSRTGIEAFF.

V and J are TRBV30 and TRBJ1-2; D is ambiguous. Germline V gene sequence: CDR1 GTSNPN, CDR2 SVGIG (reference sequence). V was clipped by 2 bases and J by 8 bases, with 18 bases between them. The CDR3 totals 14 residues. The CDR3 loop is CAWSPLGRVWGYTF. The CDR3 DNA sequence: TGTGCCTGGAGTCCCCTCGGTCGCGTCTGGGGCTACACCTTC.

This rearrangement joins TRBV19 to TRBJ1-1; D remains unclear. V was pared by 7 bases and J by 0 bases, with 12 bases between. The length of the CDR3 is 14 residues. Germline V gene sequence: CDR1 LNHDA, CDR2 SQIVND (reference sequence). CDR3 bases: TGTGCCAGTAAGGAAGACACCTTGAACACTGAAGCTTTCTTT. It translates to CASKEDTLNTEAFF.

This chain joins TRBV6-1 and TRBJ1-1; the D gene is possibly TRBD1 (5 bases). The CDR3 length is 13 residues. V lost 8 bases and J lost 6, with 16 bases in between. In germline, CDR1 is MNHNS, CDR2 SASEGT. In DNA, the CDR3 is TGTGCCAGCCCGAGCGGGGGAATCTCTGAAGCTTTCTTT. As protein: CASPSGGISEAFF.

The gene calls are TRBV15 and TRBJ2-1, with TRBD2 matching 11 bases. Germline V gene lookup returns CDR1 LNHNV and CDR2 YYDKDF (reference sequence). The V gene end was trimmed by 0 bases and the J gene end by 6 bases; junction bases not matched to a gene: 4. CDR3 length: 16 amino acids. The CDR3 DNA is TGTGCCACCAGCAGAGATAGCACTAGCGGGGGCAATGAGCAGTTCTTC. As protein: CATSRDSTSGGNEQFF. The complete variable domain, with remaining parts taken from reference TRBV15 and TRBJ2-1, reads DAMVIQNPRYQVTQFGKPVTLSCSQTLNHNVMYWYQQKSSQAPKLLFHYYDKDFNNEADTPDNFQSRRPNTSFCFLDIRSPGLGDTAMYLCATSRDSTSGGNEQFFGPGTRLTVL.

Only a few counts were recorded for this clone. The chain uses TRBV7-8 and TRBJ1-1; D is perhaps TRBD1 (5 bases). The CDR3 totals 13 residues. Trimming removed 3 bases at V and 6 bases at J, with 11 bases between. Germline loops: CDR1 SGHVS, CDR2 FQNEAQ. The CDR3 bases are TGTGCCAGCAGCTTTCAGGGCTCGGCTGAAGCTTTCTTT. It specifies CASSFQGSAEAFF.

CDR3 region: CASSPEQRANYGYTF. The DNA of the CDR3 is TGCGCCAGCAGCCCGGAACAGAGGGCTAACTATGGCTACACCTTC. The chain has TRBV4-1 and TRBJ1-2; D uncertain. CDR1 MGHRA and CDR2 YSYEKL come from the germline V gene. Trimming removed 4 bases from V and 0 bases from J, with 12 bases in between. This CDR3 is 15 amino acids long.

CDR3 nucleotides: TGCGCCAGCAGCCAAGATCGAGACAGGGTTTCCTACGAGCAGTACTTC. Its translation: CASSQDRDRVSYEQYF. V and J are TRBV4-1 and TRBJ2-7; TRBD1 matches at 7 bases. The CDR3 consists of 16 residues. In germline, CDR1 is MGHRA, CDR2 YSYEKL. Trimming took 0 bases from V and 1 from J; bases not matched to a gene: 6.

The genes are TRBV27 and TRBJ2-7, with a possible D match to TRBD2 (6 bases). V lost 3 bases and J 6 bases, leaving 18 bases between the germline ends. This CDR3 comprises 15 residues. Germline V gives CDR1 MNHEY, CDR2 SMNVEV (reference sequence). The CDR3 DNA sequence: TGTGCCAGCAGTTTTGGAGGGGCGCCGGTTTCCGAGCAGTACTTC. Protein sequence: CASSFGGAPVSEQYF.

This chain connects TRBV5-1 to TRBJ1-1; possible D gene TRBD1, 5 bases. Trimming removed 10 bases from V and 6 bases from J, with 22 bases in between. The V gene's germline CDR1 is SGHRS and CDR2 YFSETQ. The CDR3 is 14 residues long. The CDR3 DNA sequence: TGCGCCCCCGGTTTGGAAGGACATGGGCCTGAAGCTTTCTTT. It encodes CAPGLEGHGPEAFF.

This chain's CDR3 is CAIRRTSGEQYNEQFF. CDR3 bases: TGTGCCATCAGAAGGACTAGCGGGGAGCAATACAATGAGCAGTTCTTC. The V gene is TRBV10-3, the J gene TRBJ2-1; TRBD2 matches at 12 bases. Germline-derived CDR1 and CDR2 are ENHRY and SYGVKD. The junction had 7 bases not matched to a gene; V was cut back by 6 bases and J by 4 bases. This CDR3 comprises 16 residues.

The chain couples TRBV18 to TRBJ1-2; 10 nucleotides agree with TRBD1. Germline-derived CDR1 and CDR2 are KGHSH and LQKENI. The CDR3 is 15 amino acids. V shed 3 bases and J 3 bases; nucleotides not matched to a gene: 4. The CDR3: CASSPGTGEYYGYTF. CDR3 DNA sequence: TGTGCCAGCTCACCCGGGACAGGGGAATACTATGGCTACACCTTC.

The V gene is TRBV30, the J gene TRBJ1-1; unclear D gene. The V end lost 4 bases, the J end lost 0 bases, and 15 bases lay between the germline ends. Germline CDR1 is GTSNPN and CDR2 is SVGIG (reference sequence). CDR3 length: 15 residues. The CDR3 region has the DNA TGTGCCTGGAATGTCGTTCGGGTTATGAACACTGAAGCTTTCTTT. It encodes CAWNVVRVMNTEAFF.

The chain joins TRBV5-6 to TRBJ2-1; possible D gene TRBD1, 5 bases. Germline CDR1 is SGHDT and CDR2 is YYEEEE. This CDR3 spans 17 amino acids. V gave up 0 bases and J gave up 7 bases, with 20 bases separating them. The CDR3 region has the DNA TGTGCCAGCAGCTTGGGAATCAGCCGGGTGTCAGGGAATGAGCAGTTCTTC. Translated: CASSLGISRVSGNEQFF. Full variable domain (remainder filled in from reference TRBV5-6 and TRBJ2-1): DAGVTQSPTHLIKTRGQQVTLRCSPKSGHDTVSWYQQALGQGPQFIFQYYEEEERQRGNFPDRFSGHQFPNYSSELNVNALLLGDSALYLCASSLGISRVSGNEQFFGPGTRLTVL.

The V call is TRBV13, the J call TRBJ2-4, with 7 nucleotides matching TRBD2. V lost 7 bases to trimming and J lost 5 bases; unmatched junction nucleotides: 8. The CDR3 has 14 amino acids. Germline CDR1 PRHDT, CDR2 FYEKMQ (reference sequence). As DNA, the CDR3 is TGTGCCAGCACCCTGGGGGGGGAAGAAAACATTCAGTACTTC. Its translation is CASTLGGEENIQYF.

This chain uses TRBV11-1 with TRBJ2-5; the D gene is possibly TRBD1 (5 bases). Germline V gene sequence: CDR1 SGHAT, CDR2 FQDESV (reference sequence). V was shortened by 1 base and J by 5 bases, with 8 bases between the two germline ends. The CDR3 has 13 residues. CDR3 in amino acids: CASSLGGWETQYF. The CDR3 DNA reads as TGTGCCAGCAGCTTAGGGGGCTGGGAGACCCAGTACTTC.